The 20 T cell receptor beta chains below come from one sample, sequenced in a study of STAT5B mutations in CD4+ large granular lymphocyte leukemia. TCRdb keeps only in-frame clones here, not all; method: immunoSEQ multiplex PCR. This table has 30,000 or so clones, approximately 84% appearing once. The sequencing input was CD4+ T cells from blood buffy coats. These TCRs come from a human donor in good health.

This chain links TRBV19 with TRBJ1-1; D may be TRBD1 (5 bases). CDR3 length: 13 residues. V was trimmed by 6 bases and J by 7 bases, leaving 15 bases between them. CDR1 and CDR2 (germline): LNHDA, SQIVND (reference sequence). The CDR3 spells CASSTGPGREAFF. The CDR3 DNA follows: TGTGCCAGTAGCACAGGCCCGGGACGTGAAGCTTTCTTT.

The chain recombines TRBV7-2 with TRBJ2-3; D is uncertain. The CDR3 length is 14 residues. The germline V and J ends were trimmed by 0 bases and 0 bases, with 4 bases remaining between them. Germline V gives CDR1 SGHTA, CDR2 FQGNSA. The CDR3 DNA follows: TGTGCCAGCAGCTTAGCGGCCAGCACAGATACGCAGTATTTT. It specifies CASSLAASTDTQYF.

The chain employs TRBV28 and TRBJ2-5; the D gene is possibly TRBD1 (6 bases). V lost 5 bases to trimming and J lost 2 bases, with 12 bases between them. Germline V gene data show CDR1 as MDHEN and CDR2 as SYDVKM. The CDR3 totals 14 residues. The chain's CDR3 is CASSPRTVQETQYF. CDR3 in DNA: TGTGCCAGCAGTCCCCGGACAGTTCAAGAGACCCAGTACTTC.

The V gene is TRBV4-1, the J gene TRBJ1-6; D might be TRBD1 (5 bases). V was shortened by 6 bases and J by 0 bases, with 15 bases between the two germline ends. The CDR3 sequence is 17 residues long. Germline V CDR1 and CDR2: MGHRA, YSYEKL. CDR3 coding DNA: TGCGCCAGCAGTCAGACGGACACTATCTCCTATAATTCACCCCTCCACTTT. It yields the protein CASSQTDTISYNSPLHF.

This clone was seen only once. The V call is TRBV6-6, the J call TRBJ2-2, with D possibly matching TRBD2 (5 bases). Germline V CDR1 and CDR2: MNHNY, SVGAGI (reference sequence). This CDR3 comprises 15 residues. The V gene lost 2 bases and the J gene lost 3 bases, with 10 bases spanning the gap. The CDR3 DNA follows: TGTGCCAGCAGTTACGGCTGGACTTACACCGGGGAGCTGTTTTTT. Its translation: CASSYGWTYTGELFF.

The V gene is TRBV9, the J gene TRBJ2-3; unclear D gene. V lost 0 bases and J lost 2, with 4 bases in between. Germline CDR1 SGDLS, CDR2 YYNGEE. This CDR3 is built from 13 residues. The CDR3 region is CASSVGFTDTQYF. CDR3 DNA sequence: TGTGCCAGCAGCGTAGGTTTCACAGATACGCAGTATTTT.

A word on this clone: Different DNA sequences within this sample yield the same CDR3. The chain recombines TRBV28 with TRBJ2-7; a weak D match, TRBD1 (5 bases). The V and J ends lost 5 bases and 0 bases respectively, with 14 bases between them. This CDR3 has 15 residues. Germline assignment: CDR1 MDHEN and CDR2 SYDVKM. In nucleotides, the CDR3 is TGTGCCAGCAGTGGCCCAGGGTCCACCTCCTACGAGCAGTACTTC. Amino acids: CASSGPGSTSYEQYF.

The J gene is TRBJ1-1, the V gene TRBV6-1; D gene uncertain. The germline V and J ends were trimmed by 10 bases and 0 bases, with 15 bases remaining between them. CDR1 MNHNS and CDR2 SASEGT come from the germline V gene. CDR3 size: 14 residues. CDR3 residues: CATSLLGLNTEAFF. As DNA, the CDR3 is TGTGCCACCAGCCTTTTGGGATTGAACACTGAAGCTTTCTTT.

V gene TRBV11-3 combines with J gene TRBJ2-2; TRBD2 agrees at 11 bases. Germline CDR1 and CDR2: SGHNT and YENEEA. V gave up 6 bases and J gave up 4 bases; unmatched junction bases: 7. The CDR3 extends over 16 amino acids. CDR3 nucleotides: TGTGCCAGCAGAGCCGGGACTAGCGGTTCCACCGGGGAGCTGTTTTTT. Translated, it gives CASRAGTSGSTGELFF.

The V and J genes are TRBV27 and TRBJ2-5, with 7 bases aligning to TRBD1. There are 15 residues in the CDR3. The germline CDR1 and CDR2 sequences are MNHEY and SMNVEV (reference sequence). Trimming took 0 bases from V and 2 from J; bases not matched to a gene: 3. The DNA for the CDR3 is TGTGCCAGCAGTTTATCCGGGACAGTACAAGAGACCCAGTACTTC. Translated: CASSLSGTVQETQYF.

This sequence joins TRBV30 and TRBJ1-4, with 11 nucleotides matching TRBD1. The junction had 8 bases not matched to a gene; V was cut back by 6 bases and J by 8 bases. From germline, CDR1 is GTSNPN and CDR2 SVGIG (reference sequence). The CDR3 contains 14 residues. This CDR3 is CACTNRDRGEKLFF. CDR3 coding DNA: TGTGCCTGTACCAACCGGGACAGGGGGGAAAAACTGTTTTTT.

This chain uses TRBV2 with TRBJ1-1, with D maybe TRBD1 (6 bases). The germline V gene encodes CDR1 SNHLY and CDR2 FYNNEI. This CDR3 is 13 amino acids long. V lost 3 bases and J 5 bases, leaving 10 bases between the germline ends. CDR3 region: CASSDGGWTEAFF. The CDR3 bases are TGTGCCAGCAGTGACGGGGGCTGGACTGAAGCTTTCTTT.

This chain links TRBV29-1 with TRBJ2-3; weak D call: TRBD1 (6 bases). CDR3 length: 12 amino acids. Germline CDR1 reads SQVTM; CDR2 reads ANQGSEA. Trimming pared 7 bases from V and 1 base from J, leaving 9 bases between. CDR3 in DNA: TGCAGCGCAGGGGTGGGCACAGATACGCAGTATTTT. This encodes CSAGVGTDTQYF.

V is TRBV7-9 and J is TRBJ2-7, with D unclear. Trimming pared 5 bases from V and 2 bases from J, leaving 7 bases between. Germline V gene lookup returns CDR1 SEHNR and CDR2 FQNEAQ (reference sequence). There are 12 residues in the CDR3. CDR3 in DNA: TGTGCCAGCAGCAGAGACGCCTACGAGCAGTACTTC. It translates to CASSRDAYEQYF.

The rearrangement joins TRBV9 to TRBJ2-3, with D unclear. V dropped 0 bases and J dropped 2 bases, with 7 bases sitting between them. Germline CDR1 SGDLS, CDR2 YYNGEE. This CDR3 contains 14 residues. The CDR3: CASSVGWDTDTQYF. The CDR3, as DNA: TGTGCCAGCAGCGTAGGGTGGGACACAGATACGCAGTATTTT.

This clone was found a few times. The CDR3 loop reads CASSPLASGNYEQYF. CDR3 sequence (DNA): TGTGCCAGCAGTCCCCTTGCTAGCGGGAACTACGAGCAGTACTTC. The V call is TRBV6-6, the J call TRBJ2-7; 9 nucleotides agree with TRBD2. The CDR3 loop spans 15 amino acids. Trimming took 5 bases from V and 3 from J; bases not matched to a gene: 8. Germline lookup yields CDR1 MNHNY and CDR2 SVGAGI (reference sequence).

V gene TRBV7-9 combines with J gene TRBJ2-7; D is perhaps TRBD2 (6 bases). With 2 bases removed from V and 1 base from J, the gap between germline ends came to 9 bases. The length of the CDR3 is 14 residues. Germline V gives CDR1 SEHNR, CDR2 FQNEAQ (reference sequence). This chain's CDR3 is CASSLTGGSYEQYV. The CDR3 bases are TGTGCCAGCAGCTTAACCGGGGGTTCCTACGAGCAGTACGTC.

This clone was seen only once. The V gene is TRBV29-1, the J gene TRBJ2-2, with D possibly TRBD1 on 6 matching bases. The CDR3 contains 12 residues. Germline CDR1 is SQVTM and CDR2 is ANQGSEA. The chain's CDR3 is CTTGTNTGELFF. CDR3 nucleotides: TGCACCACAGGGACGAACACCGGGGAGCTGTTTTTT.

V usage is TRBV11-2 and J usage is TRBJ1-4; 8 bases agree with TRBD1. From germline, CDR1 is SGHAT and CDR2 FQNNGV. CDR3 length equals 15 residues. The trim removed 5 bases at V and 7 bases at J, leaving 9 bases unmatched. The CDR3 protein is CASSEGARGLEKLFF. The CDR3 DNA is TGTGCCAGCAGCGAGGGAGCCAGGGGGCTTGAAAAACTGTTTTTT.

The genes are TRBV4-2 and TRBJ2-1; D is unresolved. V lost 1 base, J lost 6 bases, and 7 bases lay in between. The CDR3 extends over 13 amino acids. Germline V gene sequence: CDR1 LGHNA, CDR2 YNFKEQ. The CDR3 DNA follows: TGTGCCAGCAGCCAAGTAGACTCCAATGAGCAGTTCTTC. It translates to CASSQVDSNEQFF.